The text below deals with one T cell receptor (beta chain). This specimen comes from a study of shared clonotypes between healthy human individuals. Libraries were prepared by immunoSEQ multiplex PCR; TCRdb keeps only in-frame clonotypes and omits some of them. Altogether about 1.5 million clones are present, 95% to 99% being singletons, with the ten largest covering approximately 0.45%. The CDR3 is 15 residues long. Germline lookup yields CDR1 SGDLS and CDR2 YYNGEE. V lost 0 bases to trimming and J lost 3 bases, with 10 bases between them. The specimen sequenced was naive CD4+ T cells sorted from blood. Subset denoted: CD45RA+ positively selected. This clonotype originated in a man aged 30-40 years in good health. J is TRBJ2-1 and V is TRBV9; unclear D gene. The CDR3 DNA reads TGTGCCAGCAGCGTAGTATGTTATCTCTACAATGAGCAGTTCTTC. Residues: CASSVVCYLYNEQFF.